The 23 T cell receptor beta chains presented below share a single source sample, sequenced in a study of cytomegalovirus exposure and HLA in healthy donors. A multiplex PCR was run with 60 Vbeta primers and 13 Jbeta primers. Data came from immunoSEQ multiplex PCR; TCRdb stores just in-frame clones and leaves some out. The sample includes about 77,000 clones, 75% to 80% of them seen just once. Sequencing was done on a sample of PBMCs. Source of these receptors: a man in his forties in good health and CMV-seronegative.

This sequence joins TRBV9 and TRBJ2-7; TRBD1 agrees at 9 bases. The ends lost 4 bases at V and 7 bases at J; junction bases unmatched: 9. The CDR3 spans 14 residues. From germline, CDR1 is SGDLS and CDR2 YYNGEE. CDR3 sequence (DNA): TGTGCCAGCAGCAAGCGGGACAGGGTGGGGGAGCAGTACTTC. This sequence encodes CASSKRDRVGEQYF.

The chain links TRBV5-1 to TRBJ2-5; 10 bases match TRBD2. Trimming cost V 1 base and J 4 bases; bases outside gene matches: 7. Germline CDR1 reads SGHRS; CDR2 reads YFSETQ. The CDR3 runs 16 residues. The CDR3 sequence is CASSLSVSGRRETQYF. CDR3 DNA sequence: TGCGCCAGCAGCTTGTCGGTTAGCGGGAGGCGAGAGACCCAGTACTTC. Complete variable domain (other parts from reference TRBV5-1 and TRBJ2-5): KAGVTQTPRYLIKTRGQQVTLSCSPISGHRSVSWYQQTPGQGLQFLFEYFSETQRNKGNFPGRFSGRQFSNSRSEMNVSTLELGDSALYLCASSLSVSGRRETQYFGPGTRLLVL.

This CDR3 is CASSSAGDTDTQYF. In DNA form, the CDR3 reads TGCGCCAGCAGCAGTGCAGGGGATACAGATACGCAGTATTTT. The chain combines TRBV4-3 with TRBJ2-3; D is perhaps TRBD1 (6 bases). This CDR3 region has 14 residues. V gave up 5 bases and J gave up 3 bases, with 12 bases separating them. Per germline, CDR1 LGHNA and CDR2 YSLEER.

The gene calls are TRBV28 and TRBJ1-1; D ambiguous. The germline V gene encodes CDR1 MDHEN and CDR2 SYDVKM. Trimming took off 3 bases at V and 8 bases at J, with 4 bases between the two ends. This CDR3 comprises 10 residues. The CDR3 loop reads CASSFGEAFF. The DNA of the CDR3 is TGTGCCAGCAGTTTCGGGGAAGCTTTCTTT.

This chain connects TRBV28 to TRBJ2-7; 9 bases align to TRBD1. The CDR3 length is 15 residues. V lost 6 bases, J lost 7 bases, and 13 bases stayed unmatched. Germline CDR1 and CDR2: MDHEN and SYDVKM. The CDR3 DNA follows: TGTGCCAGCAGCCGACCGGGACAGGGACGATTGGAGCAGTACTTC. It specifies CASSRPGQGRLEQYF. Full variable domain (outside the CDR3, taken from reference TRBV28 and TRBJ2-7): DVKVTQSSRYLVKRTGEKVFLECVQDMDHENMFWYRQDPGLGLRLIYFSYDVKMKEKGDIPEGYSVSREKKERFSLILESASTNQTSMYLCASSRPGQGRLEQYFGPGTRLTVT.

This sequence joins TRBV9 and TRBJ2-7, with a tentative D call TRBD2 (5 bases). V shed 3 bases and J shed 3 bases, with 10 bases lying between them. Germline loops: CDR1 SGDLS, CDR2 YYNGEE. This CDR3 comprises 13 residues. The CDR3 reads CASSARAGYEQYF. The CDR3 DNA sequence: TGTGCCAGCAGCGCGAGGGCAGGCTACGAGCAGTACTTC.

Concerning this clone itself: Its ends do not fully match the called genes, so a read error is possible. The rearrangement uses TRBV28 and TRBJ1-2; 11 nucleotides line up with TRBD1. This CDR3 is built from 14 residues. Germline CDR1 and CDR2: MDHEN and SYDVKM. For the CDR3, the DNA is TGTGCCAGCAGTTCCCCCGGACAGGGGGCCCGCGGCGCCTTC. Its protein product is CASSSPGQGARGAF.

The V call is TRBV19, the J call TRBJ2-1, with D maybe TRBD2 (6 bases). CDR3 length: 14 amino acids. The V end was cut by 7 bases, the J end by 5 bases, with 15 bases between. Germline lookup yields CDR1 LNHDA and CDR2 SQIVND (reference sequence). Here the CDR3 reads CASMGGLYHNEQFF. CDR3 nucleotide sequence: TGTGCCAGTATGGGTGGACTATACCACAATGAGCAGTTCTTC.

This clone was counted only a few times. The chain has TRBV2 and TRBJ1-5; the D gene is possibly TRBD1 (6 bases). Germline V gives CDR1 SNHLY, CDR2 FYNNEI. V gave up 1 base and J gave up 6 bases, with 10 bases separating them. The CDR3 is 14 residues long. The CDR3 loop is CASSEDRVGQPQHF. CDR3 DNA: TGTGCCAGCAGTGAAGACAGGGTTGGTCAGCCCCAGCATTTT.

The J gene is TRBJ2-1, the V gene TRBV4-1; 7 bases are shared with TRBD2. This CDR3 is 16 amino acids long. The germline V gene has CDR1 MGHRA and CDR2 YSYEKL. Trimming at V came to 3 bases and at J to 4 bases, leaving 9 bases not matched to a gene. As DNA, the CDR3 is TGCGCCAGCAGCCAGAGGGCTAGCGGACCATACAATGAGCAGTTCTTC. Its translation: CASSQRASGPYNEQFF.

The V gene is TRBV7-2, the J gene TRBJ2-7; 11 nucleotides align to TRBD2. Germline loops: CDR1 SGHTA, CDR2 FQGNSA. J was trimmed by 0 bases and V by 3 bases; bases with no gene match: 4. The CDR3 totals 16 residues. CDR3 sequence (DNA): TGTGCCAGCAGCTTCGGGACTAGCGGATTCTCCTACGAGCAGTACTTC. Translation gives CASSFGTSGFSYEQYF. Full variable domain (rest looked up from reference TRBV7-2 and TRBJ2-7): GAGVSQSPSNKVTEKGKDVELRCDPISGHTALYWYRQSLGQGLEFLIYFQGNSAPDKSGLPSDRFSAERTGGSVSTLTIQRTQQEDSAVYLCASSFGTSGFSYEQYFGPGTRLTVT.

The chain combines TRBV9 with TRBJ2-7; maybe TRBD1 (6 bases). Germline assignment: CDR1 SGDLS and CDR2 YYNGEE. V was trimmed by 0 bases and J by 2 bases, leaving 15 bases between them. The CDR3 runs 16 residues. The chain's CDR3 is CASSVGLGGRAYEQYF. CDR3 sequence (DNA): TGTGCCAGCAGCGTAGGGCTTGGGGGCCGAGCCTACGAGCAGTACTTC.

In the case of this clone: Additional DNA sequences in this sample encode the identical CDR3. J is TRBJ1-1 and V is TRBV28; D ambiguous. Trimming took 1 base from V and 3 from J, leaving 3 bases between them. Germline CDR1 and CDR2: MDHEN and SYDVKM. The CDR3 length is 12 residues. The CDR3 DNA reads TGTGCCAGCAGTTTATCTTACACTGAAGCTTTCTTT. Translating gives CASSLSYTEAFF.

The chain joins TRBV7-2 to TRBJ2-1, with TRBD2 matching 15 bases. Trimming removed 1 base from V and 10 bases from J; junction bases left unmatched: 5. This CDR3 is 16 amino acids long. Germline values: CDR1 SGHTA, CDR2 FQGNSA. The CDR3 protein is CASSLVGGLAGGEQFF. CDR3 nucleotides: TGTGCCAGCAGCTTAGTAGGAGGACTAGCGGGAGGGGAGCAGTTCTTC.

The chain joins TRBV6-4 to TRBJ2-1; D is possibly TRBD1 (5 bases). V was clipped by 6 bases and J by 9 bases, with 21 bases between them. The length of the CDR3 is 15 residues. Germline loops: CDR1 MRHNA, CDR2 SNTAGT. The CDR3 protein is CASSTDISPTSEQFF. As DNA, the CDR3 is TGTGCCAGCAGCACGGACATATCTCCTACAAGTGAGCAGTTCTTC.

The J gene is TRBJ1-2, the V gene TRBV7-6; maybe TRBD1 (6 bases). The ends were cut back, 2 bases at V and 4 bases at J, with 14 bases in the middle. The germline CDR1 and CDR2 sequences are SGHVS and FNYEAQ. The CDR3 loop spans 15 amino acids. The CDR3 is CASSLYEDRLYGYTF. CDR3 nucleotides: TGTGCCAGCAGCTTATATGAAGACAGGCTCTATGGCTACACCTTC.

CDR3 nucleotides: TGTGCCAGCAGCTCAAACGACAGGGGCTACGAGCAGTACTTC. Protein: CASSSNDRGYEQYF. The gene calls are TRBV6-5 and TRBJ2-7; 8 bases align to TRBD1. Trimming cost V 6 bases and J 3 bases; bases outside gene matches: 7. The CDR3 contains 14 residues. CDR1 is MNHEY, CDR2 SVGAGI, per germline.

In this sample, this clone turned up a few times. This sequence joins TRBV6-6 and TRBJ1-1, with TRBD1 identical over 9 bases. The germline gives CDR1 MNHNY, CDR2 SVGAGI (reference sequence). V trimming: 2 bases; J trimming: 5 bases; junction bases outside the gene matches: 9. This CDR3 contains 16 residues. DNA of the CDR3: TGTGCCAGCAGTTACCTCCCGGACAGGGGTGGGACTGAAGCTTTCTTT. Translating gives CASSYLPDRGGTEAFF.

The genes are TRBV6-1 and TRBJ2-5; 7 bases map to TRBD1. There are 14 residues in the CDR3. Per germline, CDR1 MNHNS and CDR2 SASEGT. Trimming at V came to 2 bases and at J to 6 bases, leaving 6 bases not matched to a gene. The CDR3 here is CASSELGGKKTQYF. CDR3 coding DNA: TGTGCCAGCAGTGAATTAGGGGGCAAGAAGACCCAGTACTTC.

This clone has more than one count but fewer than ten. This chain links TRBV19 with TRBJ1-1; D is unclear. Per germline, CDR1 LNHDA and CDR2 SQIVND (reference sequence). CDR3 size: 14 residues. The germline V and J ends were trimmed by 7 bases and 7 bases, with 19 bases remaining between them. CDR3 coding DNA: TGTGCCAGTAAGAACGGGATGCTCGTTCGTGAAGCTTTCTTT. It yields the protein CASKNGMLVREAFF.

This clone was counted between two and nine times. This rearrangement joins TRBV19 to TRBJ1-5; TRBD1 matches 8 bases. The V gene's germline CDR1 is LNHDA and CDR2 SQIVND (reference sequence). V dropped 5 bases and J dropped 8; count of bases not matched to a gene: 8. This CDR3 has 14 amino acids. The CDR3 region is CASSSTGGVKPQHF. DNA for the CDR3: TGTGCCAGTAGTTCCACAGGGGGTGTGAAGCCCCAGCATTTT.

The rearrangement uses TRBV15 and TRBJ2-1, with TRBD2 identical over 12 bases. Germline loops: CDR1 LNHNV, CDR2 YYDKDF (reference sequence). V shed 1 base and J 4 bases; nucleotides not matched to a gene: 2. The CDR3 contains 16 residues. CDR3 nucleotide sequence: TGTGCCACCAGCAGAGGACTAGCGGGGGCTTACAATGAGCAGTTCTTC. Translating gives CATSRGLAGAYNEQFF.

J is TRBJ2-1 and V is TRBV28, with D perhaps matching TRBD2 (5 bases). This CDR3 has 12 residues. V was cut by 8 bases and J by 8 bases, with 13 bases left in between. Germline CDR1 and CDR2: MDHEN and SYDVKM. The CDR3 is CASRDGMYEQFF. The CDR3 DNA reads as TGTGCCAGCCGAGACGGGATGTATGAGCAGTTCTTC.